This T cell receptor beta chain derives from a study of shared clonotypes between healthy human individuals. The naive CD8 subset, CD45RO-negative cells positively selected for CCR7, excluded terminally differentiated effector memory CD45RA+ cells. Regarding this clone: At one end the junction does not follow the germline gene, possibly because of a read error.

Repertoires were generated with immunoSEQ multiplex PCR, while TCRdb's copy carries only in-frame clones and drops some. The data contain about 2.2 million clones, about 94% of them singletons. Per the germline V gene, CDR1 is MDHEN and CDR2 is SYDVKM. The length of the CDR3 is 15 residues. The TCR originated in a man aged 18 to 30 in good health. Some clones in this sample may be carry-over from other donors' samples. Sequenced: naive CD8+ T cells from PBMCs. J is TRBJ1-2 and V is TRBV28; TRBD1 aligns across 8 bases. The CDR3 DNA sequence: TGTGCCAGCAGTCTATGGGACAGGTCGCAATATGGCTACACCTTC. It codes for CASSLWDRSQYGYTF.